A selection of T cell receptor beta chains follows, all from one sample in a study of T cells after yellow fever vaccination. TCRdb passed the 5' RACE reads through MiXCR, listing each CDR3 protein once. The data show 150,000 to 200,000 distinct CDR3 sequences, about 6% seen once. The input for sequencing was CD4+ T cells sorted from PBMCs, taken on the day of the first yellow fever vaccination. These receptors came from a man aged 18 to 30 who received the YFV17D yellow fever vaccine. CDR3s include the opening cysteine and the closing phenylalanine or tryptophan. The D gene is left open where the match is weak. Expanded clones get a size class; other rows say once, few or many, or leave the size out.

cdr3_aa	cdr3_nt	v_call	j_call	d_call	clone_size
CSVHRRGGVKNIQYF	TGCAGTGTTCATCGGAGGGGAGGAGTCAAAAACATTCAGTACTTC	TRBV20-1	TRBJ2-4	-	-
CASSQDRYPWQGGFYGYTF	TGTGCCTCCAGCCAAGATCGATACCCTTGGCAGGGCGGGTTCTATGGCTACACCTTC	TRBV7-4	TRBJ1-2	-	-
CSVAGQGGETQYF	TGCAGCGTTGCGGGACAGGGAGGAGAGACCCAGTACTTC	TRBV29-1	TRBJ2-5	TRBD1	many
CASSVPGTQETQYF	TGTGCCAGCAGTGTGCCGGGGACACAAGAGACCCAGTACTTC	TRBV5-4	TRBJ2-5	-	-
CASSNVPLYGYTF	TGCGCCAGCAGCAACGTCCCGCTTTATGGCTACACCTTC	TRBV5-1	TRBJ1-2	-	many
CASKDGNTDTQYF	TGCGCCAGCAAGGACGGGAACACAGATACGCAGTATTTT	TRBV5-1	TRBJ2-3	-	many
CASSSGTGYYTGELFF	TGTGCCAGCAGTTCCGGGACAGGGTACTACACCGGGGAGCTGTTTTTT	TRBV6-5	TRBJ2-2	TRBD1	few
CASSLGNGLRLEQYF	TGTGCCAGCAGCTTAGGGAATGGACTCCGTCTCGAGCAGTACTTC	TRBV7-2	TRBJ2-7	-	-
CAISEELKTEAFF	TGTGCCATCAGTGAAGAGCTGAAGACTGAAGCTTTCTTT	TRBV10-3	TRBJ1-1	-	-
CASSKNKASNEKLFF	TGTGCCAGTAGTAAGAACAAGGCATCTAATGAAAAACTGTTTTTT	TRBV19	TRBJ1-4	-	few
CASSTDRVTQYF	TGCGCCAGCAGCACGGACAGGGTGACCCAGTACTTC	TRBV5-1	TRBJ2-5	TRBD1	many
CASSFDPGQQETQYF	TGCGCCAGCAGCTTCGACCCGGGACAGCAAGAGACCCAGTACTTC	TRBV5-1	TRBJ2-5	TRBD1	few
CASSSLTPKNSPLHF	TGTGCCAGCAGCTCCCTGACACCTAAGAATTCACCCCTCCACTTT	TRBV3-1	TRBJ1-6	-	many
CASCLDRVYNSPLHF	TGCGCCAGCTGCCTGGACAGGGTTTATAATTCACCCCTCCACTTT	TRBV5-1	TRBJ1-6	TRBD1	-
CASSVVLTGGPPSYEQYF	TGTGCCAGCAGCGTAGTACTCACAGGGGGCCCTCCCTCCTACGAGCAGTACTTC	TRBV9	TRBJ2-7	TRBD1	-
CASSTMTGGSYEQYF	TGTGCCAGCAGCACAATGACAGGGGGTTCCTACGAGCAGTACTTC	TRBV5-6	TRBJ2-7	TRBD1	few
CASSYGTGGYEQYF	TGCGCCAGCAGCTATGGGACAGGGGGCTACGAGCAGTACTTC	TRBV5-1	TRBJ2-7	TRBD1	few
CATSDLQGEYEQFF	TGTGCCACCAGTGATTTACAGGGGGAATATGAGCAGTTCTTC	TRBV24-1	TRBJ2-1	TRBD1	-
CSARAGGATDTQYF	TGCAGTGCTAGAGCGGGGGGGGCAACAGATACGCAGTATTTT	TRBV20-1	TRBJ2-3	TRBD2	many
CASSVSPRLMYF	TGTGCCAGCAGCGTTTCTCCCCGGTTGATGTATTTT	TRBV9	TRBJ2-3	-	many
CAGSSEDEPYNEQFF	TGTGCCGGCAGTTCGGAGGATGAGCCCTACAATGAGCAGTTCTTC	TRBV6-5	TRBJ2-1	-	-
CASSFGGTNEKLFF	TGTGCCAGCAGCTTTGGAGGGACTAATGAAAAACTGTTTTTT	TRBV12-3/TRBV12-4	TRBJ1-4	-	many
CSARGRGGRGYIQYF	TGCAGTGCTAGAGGAAGAGGGGGCAGGGGGTACATTCAGTACTTC	TRBV20-1	TRBJ2-4	TRBD1	few
CSARTGDGGKNIQYF	TGCAGTGCCCGAACAGGGGACGGGGGCAAAAACATTCAGTACTTC	TRBV20-1	TRBJ2-4	-	many
CASSQERDTEAFF	TGTGCCAGCAGCCAAGAGAGGGACACTGAAGCTTTCTTT	TRBV4-2	TRBJ1-1	-	many
CASSLGGFGGPRGYTF	TGCGCCAGCAGCTTGGGTGGTTTCGGGGGTCCTCGGGGCTACACCTTC	TRBV5-1	TRBJ1-2	-	-
CASSYSTGVYGYTF	TGTGCCAGCAGCTACTCGACAGGGGTTTATGGCTACACCTTC	TRBV7-2	TRBJ1-2	TRBD1	few
CASSFKGTGGEKLFF	TGTGCCAGCAGTTTTAAGGGGACAGGGGGTGAAAAACTGTTTTTT	TRBV27	TRBJ1-4	TRBD1	-
CSASRSSDRTGELFF	TGCAGTGCTAGTAGGTCTAGCGACCGAACCGGGGAGCTGTTTTTT	TRBV20-1	TRBJ2-2	-	few
CASRLTRTHYNEQFF	TGTGCCAGCAGGCTCACTAGGACCCATTACAATGAGCAGTTCTTC	TRBV7-2	TRBJ2-1	-	many
CASSLGGSASYEQYF	TGTGCCAGCAGCCTTGGGGGTAGCGCGTCCTACGAGCAGTACTTC	TRBV7-2	TRBJ2-7	-	many
CSVERTGLTDTQYF	TGCAGCGTTGAAAGGACAGGACTCACAGATACGCAGTATTTT	TRBV29-1	TRBJ2-3	TRBD1	many
CASSFSPGYF	TGTGCCAGCAGCTTCTCCCCCGGGTATTTT	TRBV11-2	TRBJ2-3	-	many
CASSLRRATQDEQFF	TGCGCCAGCAGCTTGAGGAGAGCAACTCAGGATGAGCAGTTCTTC	TRBV5-1	TRBJ2-1	-	many
CASSFAELQGRELFF	TGTGCCAGCAGTTTTGCGGAATTACAGGGTCGGGAGCTGTTTTTT	TRBV5-6	TRBJ2-2	-	many
CSAPRDAGMWETQYF	TGCAGTGCTCCCCGCGATGCGGGGATGTGGGAGACCCAGTACTTC	TRBV20-1	TRBJ2-5	-	many
CASSTPGGDGDTQYF	TGCGCCAGCAGCACCCCCGGGGGGGATGGAGATACGCAGTATTTT	TRBV5-1	TRBJ2-3	TRBD2	-
CASSLGPAGGWGGELFF	TGTGCCAGCAGCTTAGGACCGGCGGGGGGATGGGGCGGGGAGCTGTTTTTT	TRBV7-2	TRBJ2-2	TRBD2	few
CASSSPRGFNGYTF	TGTGCCAGCAGCTCACCCAGGGGTTTCAATGGCTACACCTTC	TRBV11-2	TRBJ1-2	-	-
CSVEAGGFNEQFF	TGCAGCGTTGAGGCGGGAGGGTTTAATGAGCAGTTCTTC	TRBV29-1	TRBJ2-1	TRBD2	many